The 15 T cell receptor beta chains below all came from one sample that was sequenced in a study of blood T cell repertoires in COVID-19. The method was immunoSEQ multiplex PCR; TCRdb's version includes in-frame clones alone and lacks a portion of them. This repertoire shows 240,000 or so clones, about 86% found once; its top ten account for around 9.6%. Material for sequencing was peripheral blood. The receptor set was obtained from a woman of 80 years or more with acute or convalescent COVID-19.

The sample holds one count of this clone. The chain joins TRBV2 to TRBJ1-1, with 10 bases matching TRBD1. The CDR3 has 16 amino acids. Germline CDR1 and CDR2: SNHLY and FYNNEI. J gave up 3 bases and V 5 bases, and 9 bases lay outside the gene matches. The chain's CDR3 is CASSLDRGSRYTEAFF. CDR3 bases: TGTGCCAGCAGTTTGGACAGGGGGTCTCGATACACTGAAGCTTTCTTT.

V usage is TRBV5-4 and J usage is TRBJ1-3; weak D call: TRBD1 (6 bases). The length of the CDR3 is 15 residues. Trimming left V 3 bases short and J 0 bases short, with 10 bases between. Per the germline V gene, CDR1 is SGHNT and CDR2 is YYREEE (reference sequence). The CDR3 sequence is CASSSGTLSGNTIYF. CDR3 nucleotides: TGTGCCAGCAGCTCTGGGACACTCTCTGGAAACACCATATATTTT.

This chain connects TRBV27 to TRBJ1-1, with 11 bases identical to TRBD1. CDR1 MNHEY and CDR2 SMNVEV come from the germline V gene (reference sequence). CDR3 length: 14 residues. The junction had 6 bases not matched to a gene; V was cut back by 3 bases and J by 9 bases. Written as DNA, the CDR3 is TGTGCCAGCAGTTTTTCGGGACAGGGGGGACAAGCTTTCTTT. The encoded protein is CASSFSGQGGQAFF.

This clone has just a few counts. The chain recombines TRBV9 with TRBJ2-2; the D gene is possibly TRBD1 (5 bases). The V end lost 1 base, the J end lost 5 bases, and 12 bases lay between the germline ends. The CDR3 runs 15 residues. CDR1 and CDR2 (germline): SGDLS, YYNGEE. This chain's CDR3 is CASSVLGVPTGELFF. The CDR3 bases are TGTGCCAGCAGCGTATTAGGGGTCCCTACCGGGGAGCTGTTTTTT.

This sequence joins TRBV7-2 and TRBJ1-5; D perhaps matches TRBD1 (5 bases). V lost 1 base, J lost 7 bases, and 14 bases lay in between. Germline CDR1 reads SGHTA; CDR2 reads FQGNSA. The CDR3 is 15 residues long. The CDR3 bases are TGTGCCAGCAGCTTAGTGGTAGGGGCAGGGCAGCCCCAGCATTTT. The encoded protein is CASSLVVGAGQPQHF.

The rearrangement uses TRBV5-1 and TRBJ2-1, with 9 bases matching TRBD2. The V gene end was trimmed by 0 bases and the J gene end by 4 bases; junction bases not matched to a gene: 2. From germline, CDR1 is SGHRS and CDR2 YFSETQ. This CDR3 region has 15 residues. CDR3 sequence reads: CASSLGLADYNEQFF. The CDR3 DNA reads TGCGCCAGCAGCTTGGGACTAGCGGATTACAATGAGCAGTTCTTC.

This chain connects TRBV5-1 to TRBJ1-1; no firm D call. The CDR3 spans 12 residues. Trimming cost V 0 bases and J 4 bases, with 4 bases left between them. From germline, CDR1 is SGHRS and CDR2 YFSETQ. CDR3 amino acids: CASSLGSTEAFF. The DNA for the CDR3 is TGCGCCAGCAGCTTGGGGAGCACTGAAGCTTTCTTT.

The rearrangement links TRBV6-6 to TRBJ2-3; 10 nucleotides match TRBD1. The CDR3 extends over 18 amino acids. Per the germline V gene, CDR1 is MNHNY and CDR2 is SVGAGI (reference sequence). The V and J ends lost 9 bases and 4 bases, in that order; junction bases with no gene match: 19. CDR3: CASSRGQGPSRGPDTQYF. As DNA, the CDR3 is TGTGCCAGTAGTCGGGGACAGGGGCCCTCCCGGGGTCCAGATACGCAGTATTTT.

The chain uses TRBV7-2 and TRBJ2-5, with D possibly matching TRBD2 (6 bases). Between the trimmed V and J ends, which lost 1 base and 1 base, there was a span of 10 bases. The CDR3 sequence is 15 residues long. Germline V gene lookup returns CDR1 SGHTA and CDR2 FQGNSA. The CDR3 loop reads CASSLVRGSQETQYF. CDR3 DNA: TGTGCCAGCAGCTTAGTACGGGGGAGCCAAGAGACCCAGTACTTC.

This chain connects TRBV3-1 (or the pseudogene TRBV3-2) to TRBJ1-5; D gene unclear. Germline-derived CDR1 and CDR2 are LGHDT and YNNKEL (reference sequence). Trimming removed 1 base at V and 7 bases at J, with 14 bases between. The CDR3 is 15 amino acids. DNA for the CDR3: TGTGCCAGCAGCCAAGGCCCGGGGAGGCTACAGCCCCAGCATTTT. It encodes CASSQGPGRLQPQHF.

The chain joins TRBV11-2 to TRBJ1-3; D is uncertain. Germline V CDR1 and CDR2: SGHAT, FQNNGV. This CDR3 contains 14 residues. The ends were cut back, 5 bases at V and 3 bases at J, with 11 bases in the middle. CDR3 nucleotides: TGTGCCAGCAGCCCGGTGGGCCTTGGAAACACCATATATTTT. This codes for CASSPVGLGNTIYF.

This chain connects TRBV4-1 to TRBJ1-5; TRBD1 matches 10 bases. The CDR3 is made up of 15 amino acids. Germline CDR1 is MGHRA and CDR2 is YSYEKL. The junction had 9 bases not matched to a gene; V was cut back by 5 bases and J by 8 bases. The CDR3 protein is CASSNRGDRGEPQHF. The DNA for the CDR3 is TGCGCCAGCAGCAACCGTGGGGACAGGGGAGAGCCCCAGCATTTT.

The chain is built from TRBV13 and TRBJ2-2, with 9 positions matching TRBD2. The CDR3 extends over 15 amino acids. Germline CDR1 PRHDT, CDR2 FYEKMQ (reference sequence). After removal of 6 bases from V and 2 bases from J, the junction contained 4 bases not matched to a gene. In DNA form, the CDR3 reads TGTGCCAGCAGACCCGGGACTAGCAACACCGGGGAGCTGTTTTTT. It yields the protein CASRPGTSNTGELFF.

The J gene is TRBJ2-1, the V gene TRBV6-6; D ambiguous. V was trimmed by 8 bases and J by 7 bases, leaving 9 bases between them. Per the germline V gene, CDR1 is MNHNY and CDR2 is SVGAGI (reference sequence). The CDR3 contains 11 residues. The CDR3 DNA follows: TGTGCCAGCCAAACGCGGAATGAGCAGTTCTTC. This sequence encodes CASQTRNEQFF.

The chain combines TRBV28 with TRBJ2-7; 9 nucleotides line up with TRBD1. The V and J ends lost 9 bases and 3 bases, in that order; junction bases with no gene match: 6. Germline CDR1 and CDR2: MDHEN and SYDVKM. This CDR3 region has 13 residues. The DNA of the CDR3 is TGTGCCAGTAGACAGGGGGGGAACTACGAGCAGTACTTC. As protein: CASRQGGNYEQYF.